A single sample gave rise to the 2 T cell receptor beta chains below, sequenced in a study of cytomegalovirus exposure and HLA in healthy donors (dated by TCRdb to 2017 to 2019). The protocol used for the library was the immunoSEQ multiplex PCR assay. A mixture of 60 forward primers for TCR Vbeta segments and 13 reverse primers for TCR Jbeta segments was used in the multiplex PCR. TCRdb took over this immuneACCESS table, retaining in-frame rearrangements with V and J assigned. Such tables are incomplete; in checked studies, under half of the missing clones stem from an unresolved V gene, and the remainder is unexplained. Across this sample there are around 150,000 clones, with around 81% seen only once. The ten largest clones add up to about 12% of the sample. The specimen was PBMCs. The receptors come from a woman in her forties or fifties in good health and CMV-seronegative.

The rearrangement joins TRBV27 to TRBJ2-5; TRBD1 aligns across 7 bases. Germline V gives CDR1 MNHEY, CDR2 SMNVEV (reference sequence). The CDR3 consists of 13 residues. Germline trimming cut 2 bases from V and 5 bases from J; bases unmatched to any gene: 2. CDR3 sequence reads: CASSLRRGETQYF. In nucleotides, the CDR3 is TGTGCCAGCAGTTTACGCAGGGGGGAGACCCAGTACTTC.

The chain has TRBV30 and TRBJ1-3; no clear D. Trimming took off 4 bases at V and 0 bases at J, with 10 bases between the two ends. The CDR3 totals 14 residues. From germline, CDR1 is GTSNPN and CDR2 SVGIG (reference sequence). CDR3 amino acids: CAWNTGSSGNTIYF. The CDR3 DNA reads TGTGCCTGGAATACGGGGAGCTCTGGAAACACCATATATTTT.